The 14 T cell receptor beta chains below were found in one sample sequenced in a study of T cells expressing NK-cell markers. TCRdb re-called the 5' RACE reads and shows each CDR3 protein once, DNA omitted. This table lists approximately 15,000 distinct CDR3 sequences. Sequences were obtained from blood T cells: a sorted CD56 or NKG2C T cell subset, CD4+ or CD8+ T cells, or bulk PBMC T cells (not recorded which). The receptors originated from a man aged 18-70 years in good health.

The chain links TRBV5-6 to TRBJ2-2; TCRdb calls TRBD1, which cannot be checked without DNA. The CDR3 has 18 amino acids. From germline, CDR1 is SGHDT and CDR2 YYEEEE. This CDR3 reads CASSLGVVGTANTGELFF.

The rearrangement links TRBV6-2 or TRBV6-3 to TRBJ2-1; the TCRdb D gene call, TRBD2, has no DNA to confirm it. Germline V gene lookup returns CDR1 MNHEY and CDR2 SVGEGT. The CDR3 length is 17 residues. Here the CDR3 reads CASSVGLAGIRGNEQFF.

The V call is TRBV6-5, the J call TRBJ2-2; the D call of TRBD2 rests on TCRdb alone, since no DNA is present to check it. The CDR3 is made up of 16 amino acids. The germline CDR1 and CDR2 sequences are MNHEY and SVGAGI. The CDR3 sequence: CASSYASSIGTGELFF.

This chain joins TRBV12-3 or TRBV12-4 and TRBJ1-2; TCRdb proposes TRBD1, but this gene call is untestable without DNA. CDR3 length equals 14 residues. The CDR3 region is CASRYREANYGYTF.

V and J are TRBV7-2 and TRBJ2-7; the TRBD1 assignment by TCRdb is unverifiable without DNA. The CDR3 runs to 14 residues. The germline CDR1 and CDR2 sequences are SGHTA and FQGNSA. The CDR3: CASSPTGPSRVLYF.

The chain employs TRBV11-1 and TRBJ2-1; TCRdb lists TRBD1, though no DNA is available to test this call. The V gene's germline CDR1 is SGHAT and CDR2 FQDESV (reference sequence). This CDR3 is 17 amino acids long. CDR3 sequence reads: CASSLGGLGSSYNEQFF.

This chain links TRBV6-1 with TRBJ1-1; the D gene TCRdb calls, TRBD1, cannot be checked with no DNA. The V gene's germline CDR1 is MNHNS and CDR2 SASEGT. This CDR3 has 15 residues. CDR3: CASSLRTDLNTEAFF.

CDR3 in amino acids: CAISDRVAKNIQYF. This chain uses TRBV10-3 with TRBJ2-4. The CDR3 extends over 14 amino acids. Germline-derived CDR1 and CDR2 are ENHRY and SYGVKD.

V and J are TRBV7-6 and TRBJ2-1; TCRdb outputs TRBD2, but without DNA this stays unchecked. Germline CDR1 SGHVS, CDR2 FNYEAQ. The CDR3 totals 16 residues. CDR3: CASSLGLASRGNEQFF.

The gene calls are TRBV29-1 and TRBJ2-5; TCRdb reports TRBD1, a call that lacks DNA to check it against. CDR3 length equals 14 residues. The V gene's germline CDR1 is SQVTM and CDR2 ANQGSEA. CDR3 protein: CSVEGRQGGATQYF.

The CDR3 here is CAISPGGGTDTQYF. V and J are TRBV10-3 and TRBJ2-3; no DNA is available, so the TRBD1 call from TCRdb remains unchecked. The CDR3 sequence is 14 residues long. Germline V CDR1 and CDR2: ENHRY, SYGVKD.

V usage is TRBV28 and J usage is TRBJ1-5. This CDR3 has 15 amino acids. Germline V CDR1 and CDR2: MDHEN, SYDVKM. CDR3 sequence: CASSLGGHFDQPQHF.

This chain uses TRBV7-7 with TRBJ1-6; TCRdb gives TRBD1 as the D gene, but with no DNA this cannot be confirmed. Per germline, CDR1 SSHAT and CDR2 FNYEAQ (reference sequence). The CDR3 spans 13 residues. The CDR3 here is CASSPGQGSPLHF.

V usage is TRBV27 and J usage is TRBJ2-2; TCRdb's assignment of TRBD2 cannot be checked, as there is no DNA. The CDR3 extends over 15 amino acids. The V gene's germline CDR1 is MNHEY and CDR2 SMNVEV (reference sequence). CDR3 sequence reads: CASPKGTSGRGELFF.